The rows below give T cell receptor beta chains drawn from one sample of a study of T cell responses to AZD1222 COVID-19 vaccine. Method: immunoSEQ multiplex PCR; TCRdb's copy keeps in-frame clones and lacks some. This sample yields more than 85,000 clones, of which over 85% are seen a single time; roughly 15% belongs to the top ten. Material: peripheral blood, obtained 28 days after the second AZD1222 dose. These TCRs come from an adult who received the AZD1222 COVID-19 vaccine. Both conserved end residues are part of each CDR3. A D gene is named only where the DNA matches it firmly. Clone size is given for some rows only: seen once, a few or many times, or a class if the clone is expanded.

j_call d_call v_call clone_size cdr3_nt cdr3_aa
TRBJ2-1 . TRBV30 . TGTGCCTGGAGTCTGGCTACCTCGAGGGAGCAGTTCTTC CAWSLATSREQFF
TRBJ1-6 . TRBV5-1 . TGCGCCAGCAGCTTGGTTCAGGGGAATTCACCCCTCCACTTT CASSLVQGNSPLHF
TRBJ1-1 . TRBV7-8 . TGTGCCAGCACGCTACAGGCGAACACTGAAGCTTTCTTT CASTLQANTEAFF
TRBJ1-2 TRBD1 TRBV5-4 . TGTGCCAGCAGCTTTGGCGGACAGGGCCGTGGCTACACCTTC CASSFGGQGRGYTF
TRBJ1-2 . TRBV28 . TGTGCCAGCAGTTTCCGGGAGATCGGGGCGTGGGGCTACACCTTC CASSFREIGAWGYTF
TRBJ1-2 TRBD1 TRBV6-2/TRBV6-3 . TGTGCCAGCAGTTACCTCAGGGGGCAGGGCTACACCTTC CASSYLRGQGYTF
TRBJ2-5 . TRBV27 . TGTGCCAGCAGTTCCAGGGTCCAGCCCCAAGAGACCCAGTACTTC CASSSRVQPQETQYF
TRBJ1-2 TRBD1 TRBV7-9 . TGTGCCAGCAGCCCGGGACAGACCAACTATGGCTACACCTTC CASSPGQTNYGYTF
TRBJ2-5 . TRBV5-1 . TGCGCCAGCAGCTTGGTAGGGTCGTCACGGGAGACCCAGTACTTC CASSLVGSSRETQYF
TRBJ2-3 . TRBV10-3 . TGTGCCATCAGTAGGGGGGAAACAGATACGCAGTATTTT CAISRGETDTQYF
TRBJ1-1 . TRBV29-1 . TGCAGCGTTGTCGTGGGGCTGGGCACTGAAGCTTTCTTT CSVVVGLGTEAFF
TRBJ2-1 . TRBV11-2 . TGTGCCAGCAGCTTAGCTAGCAGCTGGAACAATGAGCAGTTCTTC CASSLASSWNNEQFF
TRBJ1-6 . TRBV3-1/TRBV3-2 . TGTGCCAGCAGCCAAGTAGCTGGGTTTTATAATTCACCCCTCCACTTT CASSQVAGFYNSPLHF
TRBJ1-5 . TRBV19 . TGTGCCAGTAGCCTCGGCGGGACACCAAGCAATCAGCCCCAGCATTTT CASSLGGTPSNQPQHF
TRBJ1-4 . TRBV5-8 . TGTGCCAGCAGCGTAACGATGGGGACGAATGAAAAACTGTTTTTT CASSVTMGTNEKLFF
TRBJ2-7 . TRBV3-1/TRBV3-2 . TGTGCCAGCAGCCAAGGCTTAGGGGGAAACTACGAGCAGTACTTC CASSQGLGGNYEQYF
TRBJ1-1 . TRBV14 . TGTGCCAGCAGCCCGGGGGGGTCGGCGAACACTGAAGCTTTCTTT CASSPGGSANTEAFF
TRBJ2-3 TRBD2 TRBV12-3/TRBV12-4 . TGTGTTTGCGGGGGGGCCGGTACAGATACGCAGTATTTT CVCGGAGTDTQYF
TRBJ1-1 . TRBV7-6 . TGTGCCAGCAGCTTCCCCCCCGCCGAGGGGGATACTGAAGCTTTCTTT CASSFPPAEGDTEAFF
TRBJ2-1 . TRBV9 once TGTGCCAGCAGCGTAGGGGGTATAACCTCCTACAATGAGCAGTTCTTC CASSVGGITSYNEQFF
TRBJ2-4 TRBD2 TRBV2 . TGTGCCAGCAGCAGACAGCCACTAGCGGGGGGAGCCAAAAACATTCAGTACTTC CASSRQPLAGGAKNIQYF
TRBJ1-6 TRBD1 TRBV3-1/TRBV3-2 . TGTGCCAGCAGCCTAACCGGGACAGGGTCTGGTTCACCCCTCCACTTT CASSLTGTGSGSPLHF
TRBJ2-5 . TRBV3-1/TRBV3-2 . TGTGCCAGCAGCCAGAGCGGGCAAGAGACCCAGTACTTC CASSQSGQETQYF
TRBJ2-5 . TRBV19 . TGTGCCAGTAGTTTTAGGGGGTTCGAGACCCAGTACTTC CASSFRGFETQYF
TRBJ1-5 TRBD1 TRBV27 once TGTGCCAGCAGTCCGCCGGGACAGGGCTCCAATCAGCCCCAGCATTTT CASSPPGQGSNQPQHF
TRBJ1-2 . TRBV10-3 . TGTGCCATCAGACCCCCAGGGAGGGCCAACGAGGGCTACACCTTC CAIRPPGRANEGYTF
TRBJ1-1 . TRBV2 . TGTGCCAGCCGTCGAACAGGGACCAGCACTGAAGCTTTCTTT CASRRTGTSTEAFF
TRBJ1-6 TRBD1 TRBV19 . TGTGCCAGTAGCCTCAGGGGGACCAATTCACCCCTCCACTTT CASSLRGTNSPLHF
TRBJ1-4 . TRBV5-6 . TGTGCCAGCAGCTTGGGGGGTGAAAAACTGTTTTTT CASSLGGEKLFF
TRBJ2-3 TRBD2 TRBV5-1 . TGCGCCAGCACGGGACTAGCAGTAGATACGCAGTATTTT CASTGLAVDTQYF
TRBJ2-1 TRBD2 TRBV5-1 . TGCGCCAGCAGCTTGGCCGAGACTAGCAGAAACAATGAGCAGTTCTTC CASSLAETSRNNEQFF
TRBJ2-1 . TRBV29-1 once TGCAGCGCTGGACACGACTTCTACAATGAGCAGTTCTTC CSAGHDFYNEQFF
TRBJ2-7 TRBD1 TRBV6-5 . TGTGCCAGCAGTCGACAGGGCGGCTCCTACGAGCAGTACTTC CASSRQGGSYEQYF
TRBJ1-3 TRBD1 TRBV18 . TGTGCCAGCTCACCACTTTTTTCGACAGGGGCTATAACTTTCTCTGGAAACACCATATATTTT CASSPLFSTGAITFSGNTIYF
TRBJ1-2 TRBD1 TRBV19 . TGTGCCAGTAAACAGGGGGCTTACGTCTATGGCTACACCTTC CASKQGAYVYGYTF
TRBJ2-3 TRBD2 TRBV19 . TGTGCCAGTAGTATAAGTGGCGGGGGGGCCACAGATACGCAGTATTTT CASSISGGGATDTQYF
TRBJ1-4 TRBD1 TRBV28 . TGTGCCAGCAGTCCTTCGGGACAGGTGAATGAAAAACTGTTTTTT CASSPSGQVNEKLFF
TRBJ2-2 TRBD2 TRBV6-1 . TGTGCCAGCAAGGGACTAACCACCGGGGAGCTGTTTTTT CASKGLTTGELFF